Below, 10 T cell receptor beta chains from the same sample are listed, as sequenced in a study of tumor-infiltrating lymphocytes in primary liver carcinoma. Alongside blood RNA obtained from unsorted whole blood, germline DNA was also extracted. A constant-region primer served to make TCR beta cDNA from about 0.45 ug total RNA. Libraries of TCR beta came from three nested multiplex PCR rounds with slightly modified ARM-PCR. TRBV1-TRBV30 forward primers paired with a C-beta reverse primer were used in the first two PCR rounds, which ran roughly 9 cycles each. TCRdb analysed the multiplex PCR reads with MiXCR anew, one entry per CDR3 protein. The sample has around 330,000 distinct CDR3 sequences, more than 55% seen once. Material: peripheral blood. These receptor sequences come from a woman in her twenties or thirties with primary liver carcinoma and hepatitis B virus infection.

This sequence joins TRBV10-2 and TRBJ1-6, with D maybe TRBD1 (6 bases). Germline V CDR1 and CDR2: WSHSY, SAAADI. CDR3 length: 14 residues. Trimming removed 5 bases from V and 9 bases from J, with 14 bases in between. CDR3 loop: CASSRQEAGSPLHF. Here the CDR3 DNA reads TGCGCCAGCAGTAGACAGGAGGCAGGTTCACCCCTCCACTTT.

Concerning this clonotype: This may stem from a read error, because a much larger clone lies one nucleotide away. CDR3 region: CGSSSTGRNTIYF. CDR3 nucleotides: TGTGGCAGCAGTTCCACGGGGAGAAACACCATATATTTT. The V and J genes are TRBV6-5 and TRBJ1-3, with D unresolved. Germline V gene lookup returns CDR1 MNHEY and CDR2 SVGAGI. The length of the CDR3 is 13 residues.

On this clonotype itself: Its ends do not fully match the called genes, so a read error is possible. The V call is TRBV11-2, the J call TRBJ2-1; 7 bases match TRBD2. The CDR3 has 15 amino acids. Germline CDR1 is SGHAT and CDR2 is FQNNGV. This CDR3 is CASSSQAGWRNEQFF. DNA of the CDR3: TGCGCCAGCAGCTCTCAAGCGGGATGGCGGAATGAGCAGTTCTTC.

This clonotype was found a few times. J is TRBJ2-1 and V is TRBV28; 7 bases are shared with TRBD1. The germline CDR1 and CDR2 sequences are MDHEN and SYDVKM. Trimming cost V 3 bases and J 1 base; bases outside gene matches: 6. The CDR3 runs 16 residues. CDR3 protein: CASSFSTGISYNEQFF. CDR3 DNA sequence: TGTGCCAGCAGTTTTTCGACAGGGATATCCTACAATGAGCAGTTCTTC.

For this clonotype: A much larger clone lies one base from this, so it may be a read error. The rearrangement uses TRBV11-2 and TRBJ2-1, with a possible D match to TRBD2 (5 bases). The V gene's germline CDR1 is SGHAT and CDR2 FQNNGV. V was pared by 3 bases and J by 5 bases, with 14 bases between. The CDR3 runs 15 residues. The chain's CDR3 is CASSFRGPLDNEQFF. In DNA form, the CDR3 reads TGTGCCAGCAGCTTTAGAGGGCCACTCGACAATGAGCAGTTCTTC.

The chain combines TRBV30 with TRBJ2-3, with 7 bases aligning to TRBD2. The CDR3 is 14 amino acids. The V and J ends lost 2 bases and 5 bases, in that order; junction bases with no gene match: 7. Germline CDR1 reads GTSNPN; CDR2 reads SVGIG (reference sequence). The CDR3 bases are TGTGCCTGGAGTTCTAGCGGTCCCAAAGATACGCAGTATTTT. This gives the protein CAWSSSGPKDTQYF. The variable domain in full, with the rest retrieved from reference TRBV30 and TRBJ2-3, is SQTIHQWPATLVQPVGSPLSLECTVEGTSNPNLYWYRQAAGRGLQLLFYSVGIGQISSEVPQNLSASRPQDRQFILSSKKLLLSDSGFYLCAWSSSGPKDTQYFGPGTRLTVL.

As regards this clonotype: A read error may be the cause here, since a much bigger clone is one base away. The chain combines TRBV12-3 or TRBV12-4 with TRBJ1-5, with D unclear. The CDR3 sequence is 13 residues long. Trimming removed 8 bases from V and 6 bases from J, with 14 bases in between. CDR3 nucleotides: TGTGCCAGCGGGCCGGGGTTGGGTCAGCCCCAGCATTTT. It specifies CASGPGLGQPQHF.

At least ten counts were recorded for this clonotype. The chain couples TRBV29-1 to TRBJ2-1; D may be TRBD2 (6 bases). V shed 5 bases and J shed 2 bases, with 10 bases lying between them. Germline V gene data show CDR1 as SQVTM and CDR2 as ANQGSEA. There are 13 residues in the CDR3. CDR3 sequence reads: CSVWGGTYNEQFF. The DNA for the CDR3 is TGCAGCGTTTGGGGCGGGACCTACAATGAGCAGTTCTTC.

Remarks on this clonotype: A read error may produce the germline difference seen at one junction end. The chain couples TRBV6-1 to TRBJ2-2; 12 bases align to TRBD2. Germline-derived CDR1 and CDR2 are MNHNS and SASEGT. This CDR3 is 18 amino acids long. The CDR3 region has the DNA TGTGCCAGCAGTGAAGTCCTAGCGGGAGGGCTAGTGACCGTGGAGCTGTTTTTT. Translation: CASSEVLAGGLVTVELFF.

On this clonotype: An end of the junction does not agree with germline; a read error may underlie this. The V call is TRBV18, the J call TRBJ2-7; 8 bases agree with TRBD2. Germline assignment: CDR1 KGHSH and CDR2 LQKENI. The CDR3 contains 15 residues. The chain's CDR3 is CASSPRTSLTYEQYF. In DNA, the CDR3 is TGTGCCAGCTCACCCCGGACTAGCCTGACCTACGAGCAGTATTTC.